This T cell receptor (beta chain) came from a study of blood T cell repertoires in COVID-19. Study overall: COVID-19 samples from acute and convalescent phases originated in the United States, Italy and Spain. T cells, B-cell-depleted T cells, or PBMCs supplied cDNA or gDNA.

The V segment lost 4 bases and the J segment 5 bases; nucleotides outside the gene matches: 9. CDR1 and CDR2 (germline): LNHDA, SQIVND (reference sequence). The CDR3 sequence is 18 residues long. Source study methods: Reference gene primer amplification in the assay estimated nucleated cell counts. The assay was immunoSEQ multiplex PCR, and TCRdb's table has in-frame clones only and misses some. That table supplies the V and J calls and clone size; D and trimming were determined from the DNA. The sample carries some 380,000 clones, nearly 90% recorded once. The chain links TRBV19 to TRBJ2-1; TRBD2 matches 15 bases. The receptor comes from a man aged 18 to 30 with active or convalescent COVID-19. The sequencing sample was made of peripheral blood. The CDR3 coding sequence is TGTGCCAGTAGTACAGGACTAGCGGGGGGGAAGTTTGACAATGAGCAGTTCTTC. Its translation is CASSTGLAGGKFDNEQFF.